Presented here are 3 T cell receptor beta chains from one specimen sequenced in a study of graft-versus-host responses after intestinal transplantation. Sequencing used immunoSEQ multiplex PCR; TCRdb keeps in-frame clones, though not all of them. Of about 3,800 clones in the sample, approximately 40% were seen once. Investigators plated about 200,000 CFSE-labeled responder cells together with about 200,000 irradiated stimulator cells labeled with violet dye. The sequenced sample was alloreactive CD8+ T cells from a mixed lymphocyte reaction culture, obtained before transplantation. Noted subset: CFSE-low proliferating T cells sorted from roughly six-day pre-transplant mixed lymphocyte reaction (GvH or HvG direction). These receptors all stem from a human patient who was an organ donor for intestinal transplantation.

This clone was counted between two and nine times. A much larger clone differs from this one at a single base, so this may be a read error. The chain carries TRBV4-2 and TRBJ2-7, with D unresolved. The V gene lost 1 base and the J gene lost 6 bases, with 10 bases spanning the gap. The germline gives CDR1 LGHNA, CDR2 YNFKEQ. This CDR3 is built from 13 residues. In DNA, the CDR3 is TGTGCCAGCAGCCAAGTCAACTCCCCCGAGCAGTACTTC. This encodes CASSQVNSPEQYF.

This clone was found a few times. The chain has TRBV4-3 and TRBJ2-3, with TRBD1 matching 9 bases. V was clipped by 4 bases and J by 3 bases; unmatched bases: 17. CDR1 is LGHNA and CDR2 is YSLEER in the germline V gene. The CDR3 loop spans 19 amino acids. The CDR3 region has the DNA TGCGCCAGCAGCCGGATTACTTGGGACAGGGTGATGACGACAGATACGCAGTATTTT. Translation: CASSRITWDRVMTTDTQYF.

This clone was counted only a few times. In nucleotides, the CDR3 is TGTGCCAGCAGTTTCCGGGACAGAGTTTCCTACGAGCAGTACTTC. Amino acid sequence: CASSFRDRVSYEQYF. V gene TRBV6-6 combines with J gene TRBJ2-7, with 7 positions matching TRBD1. Germline CDR1 reads MNHNY; CDR2 reads SVGAGI (reference sequence). V gave up 4 bases and J gave up 1 base; unmatched junction bases: 7. The CDR3 runs 15 residues.